The rows below give T cell receptor beta chains drawn from one sample of a study of early T cells in non-severe SARS-CoV-2 infection. TCRdb independently ran MiXCR on the 5' RACE reads; one entry per CDR3 protein. In the table there are tens of thousands of distinct CDR3 sequences, 5.5% to 7.5% of which are singletons. The sequenced sample was whole blood. These receptor sequences come from an adult who was a healthcare worker with PCR-confirmed SARS-CoV-2 infection or an uninfected control (not recorded which). CDR3s include the opening cysteine and the closing phenylalanine or tryptophan. A D gene is named only where the DNA matches it firmly. The listing skips clone size in some rows; elsewhere it reads once, few, many or a size class.

d_call | j_call | clone_size | v_call | cdr3_nt | cdr3_aa
- | TRBJ2-6 | many | TRBV9 | TGTGCCAGCAGCGCACGGGATTCTGGGGCCAACGTCCTGACTTTC | CASSARDSGANVLTF
- | TRBJ2-5 | few | TRBV24-1 | TGTGCCACCCTCGGGGTCCGGGGGGCGGAAGAGACCCAGTACTTC | CATLGVRGAEETQYF
TRBD1 | TRBJ2-4 | - | TRBV12-3/TRBV12-4 | TGTGCCAGCAGTCCCCCGGGACAGCTTAAAAACATTCAGTACTTC | CASSPPGQLKNIQYF
- | TRBJ1-1 | many | TRBV7-9 | TGTGCCAGCAGCCCGAGGATTGGGAGGGAGAACACTGAAGCTTTCTTT | CASSPRIGRENTEAFF
TRBD2 | TRBJ2-2 | many | TRBV7-3 | TGTGCCAGCCGGGAGGGGGGCCCTGCCGGGGAGCTGTTTTTT | CASREGGPAGELFF
TRBD1 | TRBJ2-7 | - | TRBV6-2/TRBV6-3 | TGTGCCAGCAGCCGGGACAGGCTTAACGAGCAGTACTTC | CASSRDRLNEQYF
- | TRBJ2-5 | - | TRBV6-6 | TGTGCCAGCACCGATGGGTACGTCCCGCGTGAGACCCAGTACTTC | CASTDGYVPRETQYF
- | TRBJ2-7 | many | TRBV4-2 | TGTGCCAGCAGCACAAGGGAGGACGACTACGAGCAGTACTTC | CASSTREDDYEQYF
- | TRBJ2-1 | - | TRBV6-5 | TGTGCCAGCAGCCGCCCCCCGACGAGGGGTAGTGAGCAGTTCTTC | CASSRPPTRGSEQFF
- | TRBJ1-5 | few | TRBV20-1 | TGCAGTGCTAGAGATAGGACTGGAACTAATCAGCCCCAGCATTTT | CSARDRTGTNQPQHF
- | TRBJ1-2 | many | TRBV27 | TGTGCCAGCAGAGGGTTTTCAACAGATGGCTACACCTTC | CASRGFSTDGYTF
TRBD2 | TRBJ2-7 | many | TRBV4-2 | TGTGCCAGCAGCCCGGGGACTAGCGGGGCCATAGCCTACGAGCAGTACTTC | CASSPGTSGAIAYEQYF
- | TRBJ1-5 | - | TRBV4-3 | TGCGCCAGCAGCCAAGATGTAGTGGGCGCACAGCCCCAGCATTTT | CASSQDVVGAQPQHF
- | TRBJ2-6 | - | TRBV6-1 | TGTGCCAGCAGTGAACAACGGGGGCGTCGATCTGGGGCCAACGTCCTGACTTTC | CASSEQRGRRSGANVLTF
- | TRBJ1-6 | many | TRBV5-4 | TGTGCCAGCAGCTTGGGGGGGCCGGCCAAGGAGTCACCCCTCCACTTT | CASSLGGPAKESPLHF
- | TRBJ1-1 | many | TRBV3-1 | TGTGCCAGCAGCCAATTAGGTTTCCCGGGAACTGAAGCTTTCTTT | CASSQLGFPGTEAFF
TRBD1 | TRBJ2-1 | many | TRBV11-3 | TGTGCCAGCAGGACAGGGGGCTACAATGAGCAGTTCTTC | CASRTGGYNEQFF
- | TRBJ1-2 | many | TRBV5-1 | TGCGCCAGCAGCGTGACAGATAACTATGGCTACACCTTC | CASSVTDNYGYTF
- | TRBJ1-2 | many | TRBV28 | TGTGCCGGAACGGGCGGCTATGGCTACACCTTC | CAGTGGYGYTF
TRBD1 | TRBJ2-4 | many | TRBV7-2 | TGTGCCAGCAGCCGTTATGGACAGGGGTTGAACATTCAGTACTTC | CASSRYGQGLNIQYF
- | TRBJ2-2 | - | TRBV7-3 | TGTGCCAGCAGCTACAGGGCGAACACCGGGGAGCTGTTTTTT | CASSYRANTGELFF
- | TRBJ2-3 | few | TRBV7-2 | TGTGCCAGCAGCCCTCAAGAGGGATATACGCAGTATTTT | CASSPQEGYTQYF
TRBD1 | TRBJ2-3 | - | TRBV7-3 | TGTGCCAGCAGCATACAGGGGCCGAGCAGCACAGATACGCAGTATTTT | CASSIQGPSSTDTQYF
- | TRBJ1-2 | few | TRBV5-1 | TGCGCCAGCAGTAAACTACCGGGACCACAGCTCTATGGCTACACCTTC | CASSKLPGPQLYGYTF